This T cell receptor (beta chain) was observed in a study of CD8 T cells in ankylosing spondylitis (TCRdb year 2017). In the study overall: To find TCR variants linked to disease, the study profiled T cell receptor beta repertoires in ankylosing spondylitis patients and healthy donors. The full study cohort comprised around 23 ankylosing spondylitis patients and 85 to 120 healthy donors. Samples of peripheral blood were taken, and for ankylosing spondylitis patients, synovial fluid was collected as well. The research as a whole found: Blood from ankylosing spondylitis patients appeared to be characterized by a TCR beta motif made up of under ten highly homologous amino acid variants. Some motif variants were previously reported in synovial fluid and blood of reactive arthritis patients, suggesting common disease-initiation mechanisms. The disease-linked clones were reported to be significantly enriched in matched synovial fluid samples from ankylosing spondylitis patients. The disease-linked clones had a CD8+ phenotype and were found at relatively low frequencies in peripheral blood.

This sample was sequenced with an Illumina HiSeq 2500. Quantitative 5'-RACE with molecular barcodes was the method used to prepare the TCR beta libraries. From the authors' description of their analysis: Disease-linked TCR variants were identified with a new computational method built on a probabilistic model of VDJ rearrangement. TCRdb reanalyzed the raw reads on its own, using fastp at Q25 for trimming and MiXCR for clone calling, and kept in-frame beta chains. Each CDR3 protein appears once, grouped with its most common genes and DNA. The authors' filters were not applied to this entry. For this sample the table gives about 500,000 distinct CDR3 sequences, of which approximately 5% were detected only once. Of the sample, under 4.5% falls within the top ten clones. This clonotype was detected only a few times. Its antigen remains unidentified. Base qualities are missing; no much larger clone stands one base away.

This sequence was found in a male donor with ankylosing spondylitis. The sample comprised blood, either unsorted or a sorted T cell fraction (not recorded which).

CDR3 sequence: CAAAGGDDTQYF. The nucleotides are TGTGCAGCCGCGGGAGGAGACGATACGCAGTATTTT. The receptor chain draws on TRBV18 and TRBJ2-3, and TRBD2 aligns with 8 junction nucleotides. As encoded in the germline V gene, CDR1 is KGHSH while CDR2 is LQKENI. Spanning cysteine to phenylalanine, the CDR3 consists of 12 amino acids. Of all the DNA, just the CDR3 is kept, 36 bases in frame from base 1.